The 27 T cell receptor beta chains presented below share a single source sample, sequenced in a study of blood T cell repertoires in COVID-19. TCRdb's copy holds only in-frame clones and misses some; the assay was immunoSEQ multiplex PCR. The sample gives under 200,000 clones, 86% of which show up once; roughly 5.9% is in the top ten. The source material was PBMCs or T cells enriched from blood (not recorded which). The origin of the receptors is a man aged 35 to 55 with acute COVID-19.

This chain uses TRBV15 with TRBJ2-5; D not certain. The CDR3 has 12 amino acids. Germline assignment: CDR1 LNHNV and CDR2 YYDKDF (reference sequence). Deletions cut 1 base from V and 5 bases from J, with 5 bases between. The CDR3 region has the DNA TGTGCCACCAGCAGAGGCGGCGAGACCCAGTACTTC. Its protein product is CATSRGGETQYF.

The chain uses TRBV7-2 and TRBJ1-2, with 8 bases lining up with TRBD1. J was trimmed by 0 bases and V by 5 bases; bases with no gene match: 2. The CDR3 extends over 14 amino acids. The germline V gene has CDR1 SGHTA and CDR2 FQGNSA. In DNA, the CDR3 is TGTGCCAGCAGCATGGACAGGGCTAACTATGGCTACACCTTC. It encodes CASSMDRANYGYTF.

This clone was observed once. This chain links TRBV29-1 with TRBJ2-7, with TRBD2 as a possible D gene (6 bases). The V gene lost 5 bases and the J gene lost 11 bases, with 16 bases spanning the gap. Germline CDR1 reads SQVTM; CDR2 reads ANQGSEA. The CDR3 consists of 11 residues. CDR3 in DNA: TGCAGCGTTTCGGATAGCGGAAGAAAGTACTTC. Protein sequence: CSVSDSGRKYF.

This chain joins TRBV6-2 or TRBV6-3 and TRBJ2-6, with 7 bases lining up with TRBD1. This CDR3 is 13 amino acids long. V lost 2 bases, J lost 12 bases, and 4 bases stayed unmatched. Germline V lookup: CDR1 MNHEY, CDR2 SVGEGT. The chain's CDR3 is CASSYDRVIVLTF. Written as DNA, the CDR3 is TGTGCCAGCAGTTACGACAGGGTGATCGTCCTGACTTTC.

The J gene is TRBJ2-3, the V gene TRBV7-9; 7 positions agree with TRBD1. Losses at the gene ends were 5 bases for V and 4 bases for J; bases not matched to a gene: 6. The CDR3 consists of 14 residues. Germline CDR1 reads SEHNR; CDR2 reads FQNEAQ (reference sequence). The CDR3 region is CASSPDRAADTQYF. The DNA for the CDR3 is TGTGCCAGCAGCCCAGACAGGGCGGCAGATACGCAGTATTTT.

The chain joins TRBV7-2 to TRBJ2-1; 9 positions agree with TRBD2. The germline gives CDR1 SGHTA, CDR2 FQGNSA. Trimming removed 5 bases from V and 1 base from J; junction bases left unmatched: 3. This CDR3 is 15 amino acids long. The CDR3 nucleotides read TGTGCCAGCAGCACCGGACTAGCGTCCTACAATGAGCAGTTCTTC. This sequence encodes CASSTGLASYNEQFF.

CDR3 nucleotides: TGTGCCAGCAGTGAAGTCCGGACACCATACAATGAGCAGTTCTTC. It translates to CASSEVRTPYNEQFF. The chain employs TRBV6-1 and TRBJ2-1; a possible D gene is TRBD1 (5 bases). The CDR3 totals 15 residues. Trimming took 1 base from V and 4 from J, leaving 11 bases between them. Germline V gene sequence: CDR1 MNHNS, CDR2 SASEGT.

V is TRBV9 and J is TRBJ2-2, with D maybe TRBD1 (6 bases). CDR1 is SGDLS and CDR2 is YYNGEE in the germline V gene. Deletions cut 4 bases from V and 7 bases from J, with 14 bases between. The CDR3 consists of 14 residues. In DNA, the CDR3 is TGTGCCAGCAGCTACCTACAGGGAAGCGGGGAGCTGTTTTTT. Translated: CASSYLQGSGELFF.

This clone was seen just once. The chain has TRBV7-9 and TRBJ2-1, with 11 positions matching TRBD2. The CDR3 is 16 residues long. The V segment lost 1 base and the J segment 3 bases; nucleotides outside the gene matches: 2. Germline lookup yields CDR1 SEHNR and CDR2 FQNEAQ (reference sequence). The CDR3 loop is CASSLVAGGYYNEQFF. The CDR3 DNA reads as TGTGCCAGCAGCTTAGTAGCGGGAGGGTACTACAATGAGCAGTTCTTC.

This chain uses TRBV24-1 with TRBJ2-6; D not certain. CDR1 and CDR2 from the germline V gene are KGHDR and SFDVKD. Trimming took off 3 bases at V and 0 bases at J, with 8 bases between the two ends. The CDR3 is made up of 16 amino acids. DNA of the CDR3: TGTGCCACCAGTGATCCTGGCAACTCTGGGGCCAACGTCCTGACTTTC. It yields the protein CATSDPGNSGANVLTF.

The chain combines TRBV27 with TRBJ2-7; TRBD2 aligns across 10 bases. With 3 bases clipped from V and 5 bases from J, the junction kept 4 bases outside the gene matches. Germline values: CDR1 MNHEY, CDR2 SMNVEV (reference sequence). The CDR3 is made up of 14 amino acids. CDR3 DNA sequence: TGTGCCAGCAGTTTGGGACTAGCGAGGGACGAGCAGTACTTC. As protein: CASSLGLARDEQYF.

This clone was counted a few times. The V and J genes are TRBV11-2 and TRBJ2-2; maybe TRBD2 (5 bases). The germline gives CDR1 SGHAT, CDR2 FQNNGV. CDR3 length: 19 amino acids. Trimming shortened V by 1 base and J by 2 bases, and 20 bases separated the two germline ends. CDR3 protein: CASSLASRGRAYNTGELFF. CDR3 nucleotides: TGTGCCAGCAGCTTAGCGTCTCGCGGGCGAGCTTATAACACCGGGGAGCTGTTTTTT.

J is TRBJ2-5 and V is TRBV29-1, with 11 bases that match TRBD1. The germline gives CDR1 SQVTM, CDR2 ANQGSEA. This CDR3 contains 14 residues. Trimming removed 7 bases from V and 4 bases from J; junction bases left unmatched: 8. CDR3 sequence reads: CSGRRGTGGETQYF. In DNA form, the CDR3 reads TGCAGCGGTCGGCGTGGGACAGGGGGAGAGACCCAGTACTTC.

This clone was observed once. Here the CDR3 reads CASSFGSGRTYEQYF. The CDR3 nucleotides are TGCGCCAGCAGCTTCGGGAGCGGGAGGACCTACGAGCAGTACTTC. This chain uses TRBV5-1 with TRBJ2-7; the match to TRBD2 covers 9 bases. The CDR3 has 15 amino acids. Germline assignment: CDR1 SGHRS and CDR2 YFSETQ. V gave up 2 bases and J gave up 2 bases; unmatched junction bases: 5.

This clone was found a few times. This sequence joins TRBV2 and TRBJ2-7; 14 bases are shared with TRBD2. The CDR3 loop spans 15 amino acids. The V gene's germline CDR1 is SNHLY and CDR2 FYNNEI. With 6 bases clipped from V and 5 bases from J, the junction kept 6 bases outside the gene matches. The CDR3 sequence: CASRGTSGSANEQYF. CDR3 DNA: TGTGCCAGCAGGGGGACTAGCGGGAGCGCCAACGAGCAGTACTTC.

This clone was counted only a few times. CDR3 protein: CASSYTATSGNTIYF. For the CDR3, the DNA is TGTGCCAGCAGTTATACCGCAACTTCTGGAAACACCATATATTTT. The V and J genes are TRBV6-5 and TRBJ1-3; D is unresolved. This CDR3 contains 15 residues. Germline V gives CDR1 MNHEY, CDR2 SVGAGI. The V and J ends lost 3 bases and 1 base respectively, with 10 bases between them.

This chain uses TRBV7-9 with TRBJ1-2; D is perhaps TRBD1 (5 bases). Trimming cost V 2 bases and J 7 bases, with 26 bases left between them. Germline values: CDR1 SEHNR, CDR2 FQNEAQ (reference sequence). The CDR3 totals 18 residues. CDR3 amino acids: CASSLSYSSPTGVLGYTF. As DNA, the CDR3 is TGTGCCAGCAGCTTAAGCTACTCGTCCCCCACGGGGGTTCTTGGCTACACCTTC. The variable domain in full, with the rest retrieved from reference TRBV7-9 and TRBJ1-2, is DTGVSQNPRHKITKRGQNVTFRCDPISEHNRLYWYRQTLGQGPEFLTYFQNEAQLEKSRLLSDRFSAERPKGSFSTLEIQRTEQGDSAMYLCASSLSYSSPTGVLGYTFGSGTRLTVV.

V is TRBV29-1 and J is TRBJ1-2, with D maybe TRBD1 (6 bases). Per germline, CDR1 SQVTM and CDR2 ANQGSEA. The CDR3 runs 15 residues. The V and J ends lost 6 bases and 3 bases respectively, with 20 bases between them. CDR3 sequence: CSVGEGGNGYYGYTF. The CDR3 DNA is TGCAGCGTGGGTGAAGGGGGTAACGGTTACTATGGCTACACCTTC.

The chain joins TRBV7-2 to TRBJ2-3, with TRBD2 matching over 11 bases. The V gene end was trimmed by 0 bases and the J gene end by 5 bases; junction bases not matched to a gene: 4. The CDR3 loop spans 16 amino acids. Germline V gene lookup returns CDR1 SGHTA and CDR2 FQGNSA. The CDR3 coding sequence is TGTGCCAGCAGCTTAGCTAGCGGGAGGGCCTTAGATACGCAGTATTTT. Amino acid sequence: CASSLASGRALDTQYF.

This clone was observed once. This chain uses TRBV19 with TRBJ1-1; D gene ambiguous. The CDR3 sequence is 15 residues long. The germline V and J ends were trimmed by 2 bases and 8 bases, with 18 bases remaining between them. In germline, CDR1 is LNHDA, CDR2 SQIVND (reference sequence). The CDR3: CASSILGGERPEAFF. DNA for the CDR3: TGTGCCAGTAGTATATTAGGAGGAGAGAGACCAGAAGCTTTCTTT.

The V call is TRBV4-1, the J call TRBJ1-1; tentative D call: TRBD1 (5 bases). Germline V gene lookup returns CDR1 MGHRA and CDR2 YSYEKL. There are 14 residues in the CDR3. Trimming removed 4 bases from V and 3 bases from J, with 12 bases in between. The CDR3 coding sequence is TGCGCCAGCAGCCCTGGGGACTTCTACACTGAAGCTTTCTTT. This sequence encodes CASSPGDFYTEAFF.

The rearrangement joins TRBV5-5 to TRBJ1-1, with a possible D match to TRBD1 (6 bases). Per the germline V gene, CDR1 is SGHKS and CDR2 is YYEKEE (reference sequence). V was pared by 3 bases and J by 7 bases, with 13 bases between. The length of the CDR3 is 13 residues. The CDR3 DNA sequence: TGTGCCAGCAGCTCCGGGGGGCAGATTGAAGCTTTCTTT. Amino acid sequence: CASSSGGQIEAFF.

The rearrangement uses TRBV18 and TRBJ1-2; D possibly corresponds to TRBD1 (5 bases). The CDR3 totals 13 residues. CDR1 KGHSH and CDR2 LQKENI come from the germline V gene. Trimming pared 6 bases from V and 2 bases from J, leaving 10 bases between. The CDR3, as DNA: TGTGCCAGCTCCGCGGGGGTCAACTATGGCTACACCTTC. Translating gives CASSAGVNYGYTF.

The CDR3 region is CARRLADNYEQYF. For the CDR3, the DNA is TGTGCCCGCCGACTAGCGGATAACTACGAGCAGTACTTC. This rearrangement joins TRBV21-1 to TRBJ2-7; the table gives TRBD2 as D, unverified against the DNA. TRBV21-1 is given as a pseudogene. This CDR3 spans 13 amino acids.

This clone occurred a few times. The CDR3 DNA reads TGTGCCACCGCCGGGGGGCGCCGGACTGAAGCTTTCTTT. The encoded protein is CATAGGRRTEAFF. This rearrangement joins TRBV27 to TRBJ1-1; tentative D call: TRBD1 (6 bases). This CDR3 has 13 residues. Trimming removed 10 bases from V and 5 bases from J, with 17 bases in between. Germline-derived CDR1 and CDR2 are MNHEY and SMNVEV (reference sequence).

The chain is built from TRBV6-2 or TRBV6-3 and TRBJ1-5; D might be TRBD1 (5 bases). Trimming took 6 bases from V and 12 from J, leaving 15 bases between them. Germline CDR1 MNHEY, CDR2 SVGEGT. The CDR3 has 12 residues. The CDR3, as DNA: TGTGCCAGCAGCAAGGGCCGGGGGGACCAGCATTTT. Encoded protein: CASSKGRGDQHF.

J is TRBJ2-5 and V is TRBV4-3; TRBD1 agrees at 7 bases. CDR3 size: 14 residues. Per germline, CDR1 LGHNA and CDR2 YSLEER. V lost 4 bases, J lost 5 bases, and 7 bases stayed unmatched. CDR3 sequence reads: CASSPDRIWETQYF. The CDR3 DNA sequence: TGCGCCAGCAGCCCGGACAGGATCTGGGAGACCCAGTACTTC.